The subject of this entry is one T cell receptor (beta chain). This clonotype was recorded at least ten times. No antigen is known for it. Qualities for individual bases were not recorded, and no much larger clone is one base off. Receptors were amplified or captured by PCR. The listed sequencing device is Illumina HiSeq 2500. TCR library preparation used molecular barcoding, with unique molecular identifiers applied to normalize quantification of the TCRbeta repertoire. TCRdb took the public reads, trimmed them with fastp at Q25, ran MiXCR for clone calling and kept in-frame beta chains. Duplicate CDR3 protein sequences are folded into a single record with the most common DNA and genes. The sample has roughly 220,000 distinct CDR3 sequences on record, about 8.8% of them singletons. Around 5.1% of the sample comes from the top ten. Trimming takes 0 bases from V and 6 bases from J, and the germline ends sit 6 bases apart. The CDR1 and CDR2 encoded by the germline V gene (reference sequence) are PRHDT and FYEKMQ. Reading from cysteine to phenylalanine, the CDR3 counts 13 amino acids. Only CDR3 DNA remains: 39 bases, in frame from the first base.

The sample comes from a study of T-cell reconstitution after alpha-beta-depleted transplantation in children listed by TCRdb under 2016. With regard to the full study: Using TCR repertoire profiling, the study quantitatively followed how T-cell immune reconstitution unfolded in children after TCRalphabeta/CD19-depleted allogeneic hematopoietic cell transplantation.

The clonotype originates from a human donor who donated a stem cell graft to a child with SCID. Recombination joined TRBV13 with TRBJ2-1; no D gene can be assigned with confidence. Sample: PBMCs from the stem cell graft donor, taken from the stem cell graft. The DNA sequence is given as TGTGCCAGCAGCTTAGGCGCCGCCAATGAGCAGTTCTTC. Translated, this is CASSLGAANEQFF.